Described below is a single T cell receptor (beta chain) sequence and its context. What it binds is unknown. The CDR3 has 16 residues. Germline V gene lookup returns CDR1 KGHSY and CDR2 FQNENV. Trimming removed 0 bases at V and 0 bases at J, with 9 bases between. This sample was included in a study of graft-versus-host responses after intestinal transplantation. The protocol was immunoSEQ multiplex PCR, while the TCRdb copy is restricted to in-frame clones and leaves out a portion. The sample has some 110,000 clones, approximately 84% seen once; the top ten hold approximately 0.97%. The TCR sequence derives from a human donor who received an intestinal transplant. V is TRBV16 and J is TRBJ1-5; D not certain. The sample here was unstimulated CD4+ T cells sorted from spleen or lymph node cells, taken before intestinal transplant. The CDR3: CASSQSAAYSNQPQHF. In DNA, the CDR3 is TGTGCCAGCAGCCAATCCGCTGCATATAGCAATCAGCCCCAGCATTTT.